The 18 T cell receptor beta chains presented below share a single source sample, sequenced in a study of blood T cell repertoires in COVID-19. Profiling relied on immunoSEQ multiplex PCR, and the TCRdb table lists in-frame clones only, not all of them. The table shows about 72,000 clones, with about nine tenths occurring only once. Sequencing was carried out using peripheral blood. Source of these receptors: a man aged 65 to 85 with active or convalescent COVID-19.

This chain joins TRBV19 and TRBJ2-7; TRBD2 agrees at 11 bases. CDR3 size: 18 residues. From germline, CDR1 is LNHDA and CDR2 SQIVND (reference sequence). Trimming removed 3 bases from V and 3 bases from J; junction bases left unmatched: 13. The CDR3 DNA is TGTGCCAGTAGTATCGGGCTAGCGGGAGGAACCCGAGGCTACGAGCAGTACTTC. Its protein product is CASSIGLAGGTRGYEQYF.

This clone was counted a few times. This sequence joins TRBV4-1 and TRBJ2-5; D uncertain. The CDR3 is 15 residues long. The germline CDR1 and CDR2 sequences are MGHRA and YSYEKL. V lost 1 base, J lost 5 bases, and 14 bases lay in between. CDR3 bases: TGCGCCAGCAGCCAAGCGGGTCTCCCCGGGGAGACCCAGTACTTC. Translating gives CASSQAGLPGETQYF.

The rearrangement uses TRBV13 and TRBJ1-3; D remains ambiguous. This CDR3 contains 14 residues. From germline, CDR1 is PRHDT and CDR2 FYEKMQ (reference sequence). V was pared by 2 bases and J by 4 bases, with 9 bases between. The CDR3 sequence: CASSLSAEGNTIYF. In DNA, the CDR3 is TGTGCCAGCAGCTTATCGGCGGAAGGAAACACCATATATTTT.

This chain uses TRBV9 with TRBJ2-5, with 7 nucleotides matching TRBD2. V dropped 4 bases and J dropped 4; count of bases not matched to a gene: 7. The CDR3 runs 14 residues. The germline V gene has CDR1 SGDLS and CDR2 YYNGEE. The CDR3, as DNA: TGTGCCAGCAGCCTCCATTCGGGGGGAGAGACCCAGTACTTC. Its protein product is CASSLHSGGETQYF.

This chain connects TRBV15 to TRBJ2-1; 11 positions match TRBD1. The CDR3 is 16 amino acids. The germline gives CDR1 LNHNV, CDR2 YYDKDF (reference sequence). V shed 2 bases, J shed 3 bases, and the junction held 3 bases outside the gene matches. CDR3 sequence (DNA): TGTGCCACCAGCAGACTGGGGACAGGGGGCTACAATGAGCAGTTCTTC. Residues: CATSRLGTGGYNEQFF.

This clone was detected once. V and J are TRBV19 and TRBJ1-3; D ambiguous. The germline V gene has CDR1 LNHDA and CDR2 SQIVND (reference sequence). V was trimmed by 6 bases and J by 0 bases, leaving 6 bases between them. The length of the CDR3 is 13 residues. CDR3 bases: TGTGCCAGTAGAACCGGCTCTGGAAACACCATATATTTT. Residues: CASRTGSGNTIYF.

The chain is built from TRBV7-2 and TRBJ1-2, with a possible D match to TRBD1 (5 bases). Between the trimmed V and J ends, which lost 1 base and 8 bases, there was a span of 17 bases. The CDR3 is 15 amino acids. Germline V gene sequence: CDR1 SGHTA, CDR2 FQGNSA. In DNA, the CDR3 is TGTGCCAGCAGCTTAGGAGGCAGGGCGATGGAAGGCTACACCTTC. Protein: CASSLGGRAMEGYTF. The full variable domain, with the rest looked up from reference TRBV7-2 and TRBJ1-2, is GAGVSQSPSNKVTEKGKDVELRCDPISGHTALYWYRQSLGQGLEFLIYFQGNSAPDKSGLPSDRFSAERTGGSVSTLTIQRTQQEDSAVYLCASSLGGRAMEGYTFGSGTRLTVV.

Worth noting for this clone: This specimen includes other DNA sequences encoding the same CDR3. The rearrangement links TRBV2 to TRBJ1-5, with TRBD1 matching over 7 bases. The CDR3 length is 15 residues. V trimming: 3 bases; J trimming: 4 bases; junction bases outside the gene matches: 6. Germline-derived CDR1 and CDR2 are SNHLY and FYNNEI. The CDR3 region is CASSDSGQPNQPQHF. The CDR3 DNA reads as TGTGCCAGCAGTGACTCGGGACAGCCAAATCAGCCCCAGCATTTT.

This clone was counted once. The rearrangement uses TRBV19 and TRBJ2-4; 9 bases map to TRBD1. The CDR3 length is 19 residues. V lost 2 bases and J lost 0; bases outside the gene matches: 11. Germline values: CDR1 LNHDA, CDR2 SQIVND (reference sequence). CDR3 nucleotide sequence: TGTGCCAGTAGTATAACCGGGACAGGGACTCTGCTAGCCAAAAACATTCAGTACTTC. It translates to CASSITGTGTLLAKNIQYF.

V is TRBV28 and J is TRBJ2-1, with 7 bases matching TRBD1. Per the germline V gene, CDR1 is MDHEN and CDR2 is SYDVKM. V lost 8 bases, J lost 8 bases, and 12 bases stayed unmatched. There are 14 residues in the CDR3. CDR3 residues: CASRPVQGSHEQFF. The CDR3 DNA reads as TGTGCCAGCCGGCCGGTACAGGGGTCCCATGAGCAGTTCTTC.

The genes are TRBV15 and TRBJ2-7; D is perhaps TRBD1 (5 bases). The germline V gene has CDR1 LNHNV and CDR2 YYDKDF (reference sequence). CDR3 length: 14 residues. Deletions cut 0 bases from V and 2 bases from J, with 8 bases between. This chain's CDR3 is CATSREGVAYEQYF. The CDR3 DNA reads as TGTGCCACCAGCAGAGAAGGGGTCGCCTACGAGCAGTACTTC.

The rearrangement uses TRBV29-1 and TRBJ1-1; D may be TRBD1 (5 bases). The ends were cut back, 7 bases at V and 10 bases at J, with 31 bases in the middle. The CDR3 loop spans 16 amino acids. The germline V gene has CDR1 SQVTM and CDR2 ANQGSEA. For the CDR3, the DNA is TGCAGCGCCGCCATCTTTCAGGGTATAATCATTATGGGAGCTTTCTTT. This codes for CSAAIFQGIIIMGAFF.

The rearrangement joins TRBV7-2 to TRBJ1-2; D might be TRBD1 (6 bases). The CDR3 loop spans 13 amino acids. Germline assignment: CDR1 SGHTA and CDR2 FQGNSA. The V gene lost 3 bases and the J gene lost 4 bases, with 9 bases spanning the gap. CDR3 protein: CASSLDSLYGYTF. The CDR3 DNA follows: TGTGCCAGCAGCTTGGACAGCCTCTATGGCTACACCTTC.

The gene calls are TRBV6-6 and TRBJ2-7; 9 bases map to TRBD2. The length of the CDR3 is 16 residues. Germline V gene sequence: CDR1 MNHNY, CDR2 SVGAGI (reference sequence). V shed 5 bases and J 4 bases; nucleotides not matched to a gene: 12. DNA of the CDR3: TGTGCCAGCAGTCCACCCCAGGCGGGAGGGGTGTACGAGCAGTACTTC. As protein: CASSPPQAGGVYEQYF.

The chain couples TRBV2 to TRBJ2-3; the D is unclear. Between the trimmed V and J ends, which lost 1 base and 6 bases, there was a span of 11 bases. Germline V gene sequence: CDR1 SNHLY, CDR2 FYNNEI. The CDR3 runs to 14 residues. This CDR3 reads CASSEGSGSDTQYF. DNA of the CDR3: TGTGCCAGCAGTGAAGGATCGGGTTCTGATACGCAGTATTTT.

The chain's CDR3 is CASSLFGGQASGEQYF. CDR3 bases: TGTGCCAGCAGCTTGTTCGGAGGGCAGGCCTCCGGGGAGCAGTACTTC. This sequence joins TRBV5-6 and TRBJ2-7; D may be TRBD2 (6 bases). CDR1 and CDR2 from the germline V gene are SGHDT and YYEEEE. The CDR3 covers 16 residues. V gave up 1 base and J gave up 7 bases, with 21 bases separating them.

This chain uses TRBV5-6 with TRBJ2-7; TRBD1 agrees at 7 bases. Per the germline V gene, CDR1 is SGHDT and CDR2 is YYEEEE. The CDR3 is 15 residues long. V gave up 3 bases and J gave up 2 bases; unmatched junction bases: 8. The CDR3 DNA follows: TGTGCCAGCAGCTCGGACAGGTACGACCCCTACGAGCAGTACTTC. Translated: CASSSDRYDPYEQYF.

On this clone itself: The sample holds other DNA sequences that translate to the same CDR3. CDR3 region: CASSLGPGLNNEQFF. CDR3 bases: TGTGCCAGCAGCTTAGGACCGGGACTTAACAATGAGCAGTTCTTC. The chain carries TRBV11-3 and TRBJ2-1; tentatively, D is TRBD2 (6 bases). Germline CDR1 is SGHNT and CDR2 is YENEEA. The V end lost 1 base, the J end lost 5 bases, and 12 bases lay between the germline ends. The length of the CDR3 is 15 residues.